Described below is a single T cell receptor (beta chain) sequence and its context. What it recognizes is unknown. This record belongs to a study of graft-versus-host responses after intestinal transplantation. Whole-study context: Each of the recipients got a multivisceral, liver-intestinal, or isolated intestinal transplant.

Using immunoSEQ multiplex PCR, the repertoire was profiled, and TCRdb retains in-frame clones only, with some absent. The sample consists of 27,000 or so clones, 82% of them appearing once. V was clipped by 2 bases and J by 0 bases; unmatched bases: 1. CDR1 is WSHSY and CDR2 is SAAADI in the germline V gene. The CDR3 has 15 residues. Source: unstimulated CD4+ T cells sorted from spleen or lymph node cells, taken before intestinal transplant. The chain uses TRBV10-2 and TRBJ2-5, with 9 bases that match TRBD2. This sequence was found in a human donor who received an intestinal transplant. The CDR3 sequence is CASSEASGNQETQYF. DNA for the CDR3: TGCGCCAGCAGTGAGGCTAGCGGGAACCAAGAGACCCAGTACTTC.